This T cell receptor (beta chain) appears in the sequencing data of a study of blood T cell repertoires in COVID-19. Overall study context: Material from acute and convalescent COVID-19 was sourced from the United States, Italy and Spain. Sample material is recorded as cDNA or gDNA derived from T cells, B-cell-depleted T cells, or PBMCs.

This clone has only one observation. The CDR3 has 15 residues. The junction had 10 bases not matched to a gene; V was cut back by 7 bases and J by 6 bases. The V gene's germline CDR1 is MNHEY and CDR2 SVGAGI. Clones were read by immunoSEQ multiplex PCR, and TCRdb kept only the in-frame ones, dropping some. The profile shows 410,000 or so clones, roughly 85% of them singletons. The sequencing input was peripheral blood. This sequence originates from a woman aged 25 to 39 with active or convalescent COVID-19. This chain joins TRBV6-5 and TRBJ2-1; 9 positions agree with TRBD1. The CDR3 reads CASMVSGTGFNEQFF. CDR3 nucleotides: TGTGCCAGCATGGTATCCGGGACAGGGTTCAATGAGCAGTTCTTC.